This T cell receptor beta chain was sequenced for a study of T cells in Graves' hyperthyroidism and ophthalmopathy. Study-level results: Separating ophthalmopathy from stable hyperthyroidism was achieved by a 13 V-J model.

Using RNA transcripts as the source, TCR beta CDR3 regions were amplified. HTBI primers were employed in a first-round RT-PCR of the TCR CDR3. One entry per CDR3 protein, called by TCRdb with MiXCR from the multiplex PCR reads. Of about 380,000 distinct CDR3 sequences in the sample, approximately 18% were seen once. A Clinical Activity Score of at least 3, a NOSPECS grade of at least 4 and a duration under 3 months were recorded in the ophthalmopathy patients. The CDR3 is 16 amino acids. Germline assignment: CDR1 DFQATT and CDR2 SNEGSKA (reference sequence). Trimming pared 1 base from V and 2 bases from J, leaving 18 bases between. On this clonotype itself: Its antigen is unknown.

Sequencing was carried out using blood. The clonotype comes from a man in his late teens or twenties with Graves' ophthalmopathy. The chain employs TRBV20-1 and TRBJ2-7, with D perhaps TRBD2 (7 bases). The chain's CDR3 is CSARAPSGGPTYEQYF. The CDR3 DNA is TGCAGTGCTAGAGCTCCCTCCGGGGGGCCGACCTACGAGCAGTACTTC.